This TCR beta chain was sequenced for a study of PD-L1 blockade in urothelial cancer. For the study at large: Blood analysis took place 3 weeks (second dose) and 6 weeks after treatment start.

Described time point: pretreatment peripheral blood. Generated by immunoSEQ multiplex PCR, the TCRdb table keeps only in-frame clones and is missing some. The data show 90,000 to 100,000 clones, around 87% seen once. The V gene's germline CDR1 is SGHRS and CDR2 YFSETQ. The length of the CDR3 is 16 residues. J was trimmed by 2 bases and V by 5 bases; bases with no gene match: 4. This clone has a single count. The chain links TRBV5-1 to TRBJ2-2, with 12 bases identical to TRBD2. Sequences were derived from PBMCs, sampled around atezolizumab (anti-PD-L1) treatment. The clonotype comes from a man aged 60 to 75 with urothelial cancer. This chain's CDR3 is CASSTLAGGNTGELFF. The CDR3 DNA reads TGCGCCAGCAGTACACTAGCGGGAGGAAACACCGGGGAGCTGTTTTTT.